These T cell receptor beta chains were read from a single sample in a study of memory CD4+ T cells and cytomegalovirus serostatus. Produced via immunoSEQ multiplex PCR; TCRdb's table is partial and in-frame only. The top ten hold over 0.6% of the sample, which has 27,000 or so clones, 75% to 85% seen once. Sequencing was done on a sample of memory CD4+ T cells from blood. The receptors come from an adult in good health and CMV-seronegative. Each CDR3 is given with its conserved first and last residue. The D gene is left open where the match is weak. The size field is filled for only some rows; it gives once, few, many or a size class.

clone size	V gene	J gene	D gene	CDR3 DNA	CDR3 protein
NA	TRBV7-2	TRBJ1-3	NA	TGTGCCAGCAGCAGACAGGACGAGGCTGGAAACACCATATATTTT	CASSRQDEAGNTIYF
NA	TRBV7-8	TRBJ2-1	TRBD2	TGTGCCAGCAGCCCCTACAGAGTACTAGCGGGGGCGCGGGGGAATGAGCAGTTCTTC	CASSPYRVLAGARGNEQFF
NA	TRBV7-2	TRBJ1-1	NA	TGTGCCAGCAGTACTAATCGGAACACTGAAGCTTTCTTT	CASSTNRNTEAFF
NA	TRBV7-2	TRBJ1-2	TRBD1	TGTGCCAGCAGCCCGAGCCAGAGATGGCAGGGGGGGAACTATGGCTACACCTTC	CASSPSQRWQGGNYGYTF
few	TRBV7-2	TRBJ1-5	TRBD1	TGTGCCAGCAGCTTAGCAGGACAGGGTCAGCCCCAGCATTTT	CASSLAGQGQPQHF
NA	TRBV6-4	TRBJ1-1	TRBD1	TGTGCCAGCAGGCGGCAGGGGGCTTCGAACACTGAAGCTTTCTTT	CASRRQGASNTEAFF
NA	TRBV6-1	TRBJ2-3	NA	TGTGCCAGCAGCCCCCTAGCGAGCACAGATACGCAGTATTTT	CASSPLASTDTQYF
NA	TRBV4-2	TRBJ2-5	NA	TGTGCCAGCAGCCAAGCCCACCGGGGTTTTGGGGAGACCCAGTACTTC	CASSQAHRGFGETQYF
NA	TRBV6-1	TRBJ2-7	NA	TGTGCCAGCAGTGACTACGAGCAGTACTTC	CASSDYEQYF
NA	TRBV5-6	TRBJ2-3	NA	TGTGCCAGCAGCATCCCTAGTACCGGCACAGATACGCAGTATTTT	CASSIPSTGTDTQYF
once	TRBV5-4	TRBJ1-4	NA	TGTGCCAGCAGCTTGGAGGGGCAGGGCACTAATGAAAAACTGTTTTTT	CASSLEGQGTNEKLFF
NA	TRBV7-9	TRBJ2-3	NA	TGTGCCAGCAGCCCCAGAGGGGGGGTGTCAGATACGCAGTATTTT	CASSPRGGVSDTQYF
NA	TRBV5-5	TRBJ2-5	NA	TGTGCCAGCAGCTTCCAGGTAGTCGAGACCCAGTACTTC	CASSFQVVETQYF
few	TRBV7-9	TRBJ1-1	TRBD1	TGTGCCAGCAGCCCGGGACAGGCGAACACTGAAGCTTTCTTT	CASSPGQANTEAFF
few	TRBV6-1	TRBJ1-6	NA	TGTGCCAGCAGCTTTGACACTCAGATGGGTTCACCCCTCCACTTT	CASSFDTQMGSPLHF
NA	TRBV18	TRBJ1-6	NA	TGTGCCAGCTCACCAGGGGACCGCTACTGGCCCCTCCACTTT	CASSPGDRYWPLHF
NA	TRBV9	TRBJ1-4	NA	TGTGCCAGCAGCCTCACGGCCAAATCTAATGAAAAACTGTTTTTT	CASSLTAKSNEKLFF
NA	TRBV9	TRBJ2-2	NA	TGTGCCAGCAGCGTAGTGGGTAGTAACACCGGGGAGCTGTTTTTT	CASSVVGSNTGELFF
NA	TRBV9	TRBJ1-1	NA	TGTGCCAGCCGTAAAACCGGGACATCTAACACTGAAGCTTTCTTT	CASRKTGTSNTEAFF
NA	TRBV29-1	TRBJ1-2	TRBD1	TGCAGCGTTGAAAAGGGGGCCAGCTATGGCTACACCTTC	CSVEKGASYGYTF
few	TRBV6-6	TRBJ1-1	NA	TGTGCCAGCAGCCCGGATTACGCTGAAGCTTTCTTT	CASSPDYAEAFF
NA	TRBV6-1	TRBJ2-7	TRBD1	TGTGCCAGCAACCTCCGGACAGGGATAGAGCAGTACTTC	CASNLRTGIEQYF
NA	TRBV5-4	TRBJ1-2	NA	TGTGCCAGCAGCCAAGATTCGGGCAGGAACTATGGCTACACCTTC	CASSQDSGRNYGYTF
few	TRBV7-2	TRBJ1-5	NA	TGTGCCAGCAGCTTAGCGGGCAACAATCAGCCCCAGCATTTT	CASSLAGNNQPQHF
NA	TRBV19	TRBJ1-4	NA	TGTGCCAGTAGTATAGTAGGGGAAAAACTGTTTTTT	CASSIVGEKLFF
NA	TRBV7-2	TRBJ2-3	TRBD2	TGTGCCAGCAGCTTAGAGCTAGCGGGGGACCGCACAGATACGCAGTATTTT	CASSLELAGDRTDTQYF
NA	TRBV6-6	TRBJ2-1	TRBD1	TGTGCCAGCACTTCGGAGGAGACAGGGGTTTATGAGCAGTTCTTC	CASTSEETGVYEQFF
few	TRBV18	TRBJ1-1	NA	TGTGCCAGCTCACCGCAGGGGCATTTGAACACTGAAGCTTTCTTT	CASSPQGHLNTEAFF